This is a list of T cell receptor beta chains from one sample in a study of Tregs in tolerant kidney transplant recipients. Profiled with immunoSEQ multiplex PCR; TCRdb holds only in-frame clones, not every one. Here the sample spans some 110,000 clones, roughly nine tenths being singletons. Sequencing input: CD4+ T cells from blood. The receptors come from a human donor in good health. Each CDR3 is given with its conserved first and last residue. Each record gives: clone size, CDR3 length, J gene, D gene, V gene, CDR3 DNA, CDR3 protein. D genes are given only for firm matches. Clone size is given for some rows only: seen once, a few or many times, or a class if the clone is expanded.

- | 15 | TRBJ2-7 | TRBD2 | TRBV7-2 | TGTGCCAGCAGCCGGACTAGCGTAAGCTCCTACGAGCAGTACTTC | CASSRTSVSSYEQYF
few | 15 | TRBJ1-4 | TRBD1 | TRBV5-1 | TGCGCCAGCAGCGCGACAGGGGATCGGGATGAAAAACTGTTTTTT | CASSATGDRDEKLFF
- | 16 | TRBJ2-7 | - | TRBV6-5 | TGTGCCAGCAGTTCTAAGGGCGTGGCAGGGCGAAACGAGCAGTACTTC | CASSSKGVAGRNEQYF
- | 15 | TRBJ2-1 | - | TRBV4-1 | TGCGCCAGCAGCACCGGGACAACCAAATACAATGAGCAGTTCTTC | CASSTGTTKYNEQFF
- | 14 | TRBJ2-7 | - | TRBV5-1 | TGCGCCAGCAGCCCCGGGACGAGAGCCTACGAGCAGTACTTC | CASSPGTRAYEQYF
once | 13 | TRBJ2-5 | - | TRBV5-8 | TGTGCCAGCAGCTCCTGGGCCCAAGAGACCCAGTACTTC | CASSSWAQETQYF
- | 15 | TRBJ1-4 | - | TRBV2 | TGTGCCAGCAGGGAAATTGATCCTATAGGTGAAAAACTGTTTTTT | CASREIDPIGEKLFF
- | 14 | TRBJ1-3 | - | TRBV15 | TGTGCCACCTCGTCGGGGGGCTCTGGAAACACCATATATTTT | CATSSGGSGNTIYF
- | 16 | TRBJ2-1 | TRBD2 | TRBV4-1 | TGCGCCAGCAGCAGACCGGGACTAGCGGGAGTCACTGAGCAGTTCTTC | CASSRPGLAGVTEQFF
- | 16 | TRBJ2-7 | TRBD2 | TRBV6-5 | TGTGCCAGCAGTTACTCTATTGGGCTAGCGGTGGGAGAGCAGTACTTC | CASSYSIGLAVGEQYF
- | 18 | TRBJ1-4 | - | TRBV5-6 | TGTGCCAGCAGCTTGGCCTACGCCCTAAGGGAAACTAATGAAAAACTGTTTTTT | CASSLAYALRETNEKLFF
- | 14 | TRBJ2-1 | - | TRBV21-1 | TGTGCCAGCAGCAAAGGAAGGCAGATCACTGAGCAGTTCTTC | CASSKGRQITEQFF
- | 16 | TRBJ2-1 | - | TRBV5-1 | TGCGCCAGCAGCTTGGTGGCTCAGGGGGGGAACAATGAGCAGTTCTTC | CASSLVAQGGNNEQFF
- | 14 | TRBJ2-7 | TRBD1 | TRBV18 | TGTGCCAGCTCACCCCCGGGACAGAACTACGAGCAGTACTTC | CASSPPGQNYEQYF
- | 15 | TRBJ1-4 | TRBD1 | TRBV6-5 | TGTGCCAGCAGTCAAGGGACAGTTGAAAATGAAAAACTGTTTTTT | CASSQGTVENEKLFF
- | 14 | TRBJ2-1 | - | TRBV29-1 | TGCAGCGTGCGTACAGGTGTATCCTACAATGAGCAGTTCTTC | CSVRTGVSYNEQFF
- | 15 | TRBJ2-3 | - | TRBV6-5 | TGTGCCAGCAATCTTCGGGGGACTAGCACAGATACGCAGTATTTT | CASNLRGTSTDTQYF